One sample yielded the 17 T cell receptor beta chains listed below, sequenced in a study of blood T cell repertoires in COVID-19. Repertoires were generated with immunoSEQ multiplex PCR, while TCRdb's copy carries only in-frame clones and drops some. The sample consists of around 270,000 clones, 75% to 95% of them appearing once. Sequencing was done on a sample of peripheral blood. All receptors derive from a person aged 18 to 30 with COVID-19, enrolled during active disease.

This clone has only one observation. The chain carries TRBV27 and TRBJ1-1; TRBD1 might be the D (6 bases). Trimming took off 10 bases at V and 1 base at J, with 19 bases between the two ends. This CDR3 comprises 15 residues. Per the germline V gene, CDR1 is MNHEY and CDR2 is SMNVEV (reference sequence). In nucleotides, the CDR3 is TGTGCCAATCGGGGGGCGGGACTTTCGAACACTGAAGCTTTCTTT. Translation: CANRGAGLSNTEAFF.

This sequence joins TRBV4-2 and TRBJ1-1; a possible D gene is TRBD1 (5 bases). Trimming left V 3 bases short and J 1 base short, with 9 bases between. From germline, CDR1 is LGHNA and CDR2 YNFKEQ. The CDR3 is 14 amino acids. The CDR3: CASSQSTENTEAFF. The CDR3, as DNA: TGTGCCAGCAGCCAGTCGACAGAGAACACTGAAGCTTTCTTT.

The J gene is TRBJ2-7, the V gene TRBV7-8; TRBD2 aligns across 7 bases. The CDR3 spans 17 residues. Unmatched junction bases numbered 13, after V lost 5 bases and J lost 0 bases. Germline CDR1 reads SGHVS; CDR2 reads FQNEAQ. The CDR3 loop reads CASSHQLAITSSYEQYF. CDR3 DNA sequence: TGTGCCAGCAGCCACCAACTAGCGATTACAAGCTCCTACGAGCAGTACTTC.

V and J are TRBV11-2 and TRBJ2-7; 13 bases match TRBD2. This CDR3 spans 19 amino acids. V dropped 2 bases and J dropped 0; count of bases not matched to a gene: 10. The germline V gene has CDR1 SGHAT and CDR2 FQNNGV. CDR3 loop: CASSLPRLAGGLSSYEQYF. The CDR3 DNA reads TGTGCCAGCAGCTTACCCAGACTAGCGGGAGGTCTGAGCTCCTACGAGCAGTACTTC.

The chain employs TRBV11-2 and TRBJ2-7, with a tentative D call TRBD1 (5 bases). The CDR3 spans 14 residues. CDR1 is SGHAT, CDR2 FQNNGV, per germline. The V end was cut by 1 base, the J end by 4 bases, with 11 bases between. Here the CDR3 reads CASSLGSAGYEQYF. CDR3 nucleotides: TGTGCCAGCAGCTTAGGTTCGGCAGGGTACGAGCAGTACTTC.

The chain uses TRBV28 and TRBJ1-4, with D unclear. Germline CDR1 MDHEN, CDR2 SYDVKM. The CDR3 has 12 residues. Deletions cut 6 bases from V and 7 bases from J, with 9 bases between. The CDR3 protein is CASRKEFEKLFF. The CDR3 coding sequence is TGTGCCAGCAGGAAGGAGTTTGAAAAACTGTTTTTT.

The rearrangement links TRBV5-1 to TRBJ2-3; 8 bases agree with TRBD1. Germline V lookup: CDR1 SGHRS, CDR2 YFSETQ. Germline trimming cut 4 bases from V and 2 bases from J; bases unmatched to any gene: 6. The CDR3 has 15 amino acids. This CDR3 is CASSQGQDITDTQYF. The DNA of the CDR3 is TGCGCCAGCAGCCAGGGACAGGATATCACAGATACGCAGTATTTT.

This chain links TRBV9 with TRBJ2-5; D might be TRBD1 (7 bases). The CDR3 loop spans 13 amino acids. Trimming took off 4 bases at V and 2 bases at J, with 9 bases between the two ends. Per the germline V gene, CDR1 is SGDLS and CDR2 is YYNGEE. CDR3 in amino acids: CASSSGGQETQYF. CDR3 sequence (DNA): TGTGCCAGCAGCTCAGGGGGGCAAGAGACCCAGTACTTC.

The rearrangement links TRBV29-1 to TRBJ2-5; TRBD2 agrees at 7 bases. V shed 3 bases and J 7 bases; nucleotides not matched to a gene: 8. The germline V gene has CDR1 SQVTM and CDR2 ANQGSEA. The CDR3 sequence is 13 residues long. The chain's CDR3 is CSVEGGTRGTQYF. CDR3 sequence (DNA): TGCAGCGTTGAGGGGGGGACCCGAGGGACCCAGTACTTC.

The chain is built from TRBV19 and TRBJ1-1, with TRBD1 matching over 8 bases. Germline loops: CDR1 LNHDA, CDR2 SQIVND (reference sequence). Unmatched junction bases numbered 9, after V lost 7 bases and J lost 2 bases. This CDR3 is 15 amino acids long. The CDR3 loop reads CASTYYDRGNTEAFF. The DNA of the CDR3 is TGTGCCAGTACCTACTACGACAGGGGTAACACTGAAGCTTTCTTT.

The V gene is TRBV7-3, the J gene TRBJ2-3, with 8 bases fitting TRBD2. The CDR3 runs to 16 residues. The germline gives CDR1 SGHTA, CDR2 FQGTGA. V lost 2 bases and J lost 2; bases outside the gene matches: 6. The CDR3 region is CASSLYGTRDTDTQYF. The DNA of the CDR3 is TGTGCCAGCAGCTTATATGGGACTAGGGACACAGATACGCAGTATTTT.

The genes are TRBV5-1 and TRBJ2-6; 9 positions agree with TRBD1. The CDR3 sequence is 18 residues long. J was trimmed by 2 bases and V by 4 bases; bases with no gene match: 10. From germline, CDR1 is SGHRS and CDR2 YFSETQ. Here the CDR3 reads CASSDYRGRLPGANVLTF. The CDR3 region has the DNA TGCGCCAGCAGCGACTACAGGGGGCGCCTCCCTGGGGCCAACGTCCTGACTTTC.

The rearrangement uses TRBV11-2 and TRBJ2-7; TRBD1 agrees at 9 bases. Germline V gene lookup returns CDR1 SGHAT and CDR2 FQNNGV. Trimming cost V 6 bases and J 7 bases; bases outside gene matches: 19. This CDR3 has 17 amino acids. Here the CDR3 DNA reads TGTGCCAGCAGGCGGAAGCGGGTTGGGGGACAGGGTTTAGAGCAGTACTTC. Residues: CASRRKRVGGQGLEQYF.

The J gene is TRBJ2-1, the V gene TRBV18, with 10 bases fitting TRBD2. The CDR3 runs 15 residues. The trim removed 4 bases at V and 2 bases at J, leaving 2 bases unmatched. Per germline, CDR1 KGHSH and CDR2 LQKENI. The CDR3 region has the DNA TGTGCCAGCTCACGGGGACTAGCGCCCTACAATGAGCAGTTCTTC. Its protein is CASSRGLAPYNEQFF.

The chain links TRBV6-6 to TRBJ1-2, with D tentatively TRBD1 (6 bases). V gave up 8 bases and J gave up 8 bases, with 21 bases separating them. CDR1 is MNHNY and CDR2 is SVGAGI in the germline V gene (reference sequence). The CDR3 spans 14 residues. DNA of the CDR3: TGTGCCAGCGAATATACAGGGACCTTCAGGGGCTACACCTTC. Encoded protein: CASEYTGTFRGYTF.

The chain has TRBV11-2 and TRBJ1-2; 12 positions agree with TRBD1. This CDR3 is built from 15 residues. V lost 3 bases to trimming and J lost 7 bases; unmatched junction nucleotides: 6. Germline V gene sequence: CDR1 SGHAT, CDR2 FQNNGV. CDR3 DNA: TGTGCCAGCAGCTTCGGGACAGGGGGCGCGGGTGGCTACACCTTC. Translating it yields CASSFGTGGAGGYTF.

V is TRBV25-1 and J is TRBJ1-5; D possibly corresponds to TRBD1 (6 bases). Germline V gene sequence: CDR1 MGHDK, CDR2 SYGVNS. V was cut by 6 bases and J by 3 bases, with 15 bases left in between. The CDR3 length is 15 residues. In DNA, the CDR3 is TGTGCCAGCAGGGAAGGGGGGTACTCCAATCAGCCCCAGCATTTT. It codes for CASREGGYSNQPQHF.